Listed below are T cell receptor beta chains from one sample, sequenced in a study of T cell responses to AZD1222 COVID-19 vaccine. Measured with immunoSEQ multiplex PCR; TCRdb has only the in-frame clones, and not every one. Of about 150,000 clones in the sample, roughly 91% were seen once. Here the sequenced sample was peripheral blood, taken on day 0 of AZD1222 vaccination. The receptors come from an adult in good health. The CDR3 runs from the conserved cysteine through the conserved F or W. A D gene is named only where the DNA matches it firmly. Where a row states a size, it is once, few, many or the class of an expanded clone; other rows omit it.

clone_size	d_call	v_call	j_call	cdr3_aa	cdr3_nt
few	.	TRBV6-4	TRBJ1-6	CASTGKAASSYNSPLHF	TGTGCCAGCACCGGCAAAGCTGCCAGCTCCTATAATTCACCCCTCCACTTT
once	.	TRBV19	TRBJ2-1	CASSSGTLFNEQFF	TGTGCCAGTAGTAGCGGGACTCTATTCAATGAGCAGTTCTTC
.	TRBD1	TRBV10-3	TRBJ1-1	CATAETGETEAFF	TGTGCCACCGCAGAGACAGGGGAAACTGAAGCTTTCTTT
.	.	TRBV18	TRBJ2-5	CASSPTLETQYF	TGTGCCAGCTCACCGACCTTAGAGACCCAGTACTTC
.	.	TRBV7-9	TRBJ2-2	CASSSQGYNTGELFF	TGTGCCAGCAGCTCGCAGGGATATAACACCGGGGAGCTGTTTTTT
.	TRBD2	TRBV7-2	TRBJ2-1	CASSFTSGGAQEQFF	TGTGCCAGCAGCTTCACTAGCGGGGGGGCCCAAGAGCAGTTCTTC
.	TRBD1	TRBV15	TRBJ2-2	CATSPDRATGELFF	TGTGCCACCAGCCCGGACAGGGCCACCGGGGAGCTGTTTTTT
.	TRBD2	TRBV7-8	TRBJ2-7	CASSQTSGAYEQYF	TGTGCCAGCAGCCAGACTAGCGGGGCCTACGAGCAGTACTTC
.	.	TRBV5-1	TRBJ2-2	CASAATNTGELFF	TGCGCCAGCGCGGCTACGAACACCGGGGAGCTGTTTTTT
once	.	TRBV4-2	TRBJ1-2	CASSQGVGLGGYTF	TGTGCCAGCAGCCAAGGGGTAGGGTTAGGTGGCTACACCTTC